Presented here are 30 T cell receptor beta chains from one specimen sequenced in a study of persistence of HIV-infected CD4 T cells (dated by TCRdb to between 2020 and 2021). The immunoSEQ hsTCRB assay version 4, run in survey mode, was used to sequence TCRbeta repertoires from genomic DNA. What TCRdb holds here is the immuneACCESS table cut down to in-frame rearrangements. Part of the clones is not present; checked against another copy, under half of the missing clones reflect an unresolved V gene, and the others are unexplained. In all, the sample holds just under 20,000 clones, and around 82% of those were seen once. Clones ranked in the top ten supply roughly 6.4% of the sample. Antigens of these TCRs are unknown. The sample's treatment or condition label, in plain terms: suppressive antiretroviral therapy. Cells were stimulated with lysates of CMV-infected fibroblasts at roughly 9.8 ug/mL. Sorting of responding CD4+ T cells was based on upregulation of both CD40 ligand and CD69.

The sample in question was CD4+ T cells sorted from PBMCs after roughly 20-hour stimulation, obtained from a patient who received antiretroviral therapy. The cell subset or site label corresponds to: CD40L+CD69+ CD4 T cells responding to CMV lysate. The receptors here all came from an adult man with HIV who was CMV-seropositive.

The chain has TRBV28 and TRBJ1-2, with D uncertain. V was cut by 5 bases and J by 3 bases, with 10 bases left in between. CDR1 MDHEN and CDR2 SYDVKM come from the germline V gene. The CDR3 contains 13 residues. CDR3 in DNA: TGTGCCAGCAGTGACCCCCAGGACTATGGCTACACCTTC. Translating gives CASSDPQDYGYTF.

V gene TRBV7-3 combines with J gene TRBJ2-1; 7 bases match TRBD2. Germline CDR1 reads SGHTA; CDR2 reads FQGTGA. V gave up 3 bases and J gave up 10 bases; unmatched junction bases: 3. The CDR3 has 12 amino acids. CDR3 nucleotides: TGTGCCAGCAGCTTCCCAGCGGGGGAGCAGTTCTTC. Its protein is CASSFPAGEQFF. Complete variable domain (other parts from reference TRBV7-3 and TRBJ2-1): GAGVSQTPSNKVTEKGKYVELRCDPISGHTALYWYRQSLGQGPEFLIYFQGTGAADDSGLPNDRFFAVRPEGSVSTLKIQRTERGDSAVYLCASSFPAGEQFFGPGTRLTVL.

V gene TRBV6-5 combines with J gene TRBJ2-7, with D tentatively TRBD2 (6 bases). The CDR3 is 16 amino acids. Germline V gene data show CDR1 as MNHEY and CDR2 as SVGAGI. Deletions cut 2 bases from V and 2 bases from J, with 16 bases between. The CDR3 loop is CASSYLEPGLTYEQYF. CDR3 nucleotide sequence: TGTGCCAGCAGTTACCTAGAACCGGGACTCACCTACGAGCAGTACTTC.

The chain links TRBV28 to TRBJ1-1; D ambiguous. Germline V gene lookup returns CDR1 MDHEN and CDR2 SYDVKM. The V end was cut by 6 bases, the J end by 0 bases, with 14 bases between. The CDR3 length is 15 residues. The CDR3, as DNA: TGTGCCAGCAGCCTGGCGACTGACATGAACACTGAAGCTTTCTTT. The encoded protein is CASSLATDMNTEAFF.

The chain recombines TRBV6-5 with TRBJ1-6, with 7 bases that match TRBD1. CDR3 length: 13 residues. The germline gives CDR1 MNHEY, CDR2 SVGAGI. V lost 6 bases, J lost 9 bases, and 5 bases stayed unmatched. CDR3 residues: CASRGQSGSPLHF. DNA for the CDR3: TGTGCCAGCAGGGGACAGTCGGGTTCACCCCTCCACTTT.

The rearrangement uses TRBV9 and TRBJ1-2, with 7 positions matching TRBD1. This CDR3 contains 16 residues. CDR1 and CDR2 from the germline V gene are SGDLS and YYNGEE. Germline trimming cut 3 bases from V and 3 bases from J; bases unmatched to any gene: 11. CDR3 sequence (DNA): TGTGCCAGCAGCGCAGAGGCCTTCCAGGGGGACTATGGCTACACCTTC. Translating it yields CASSAEAFQGDYGYTF.

The rearrangement joins TRBV4-1 to TRBJ1-5, with TRBD1 as a possible D gene (5 bases). V lost 4 bases to trimming and J lost 2 bases, with 12 bases between them. The CDR3 is made up of 15 amino acids. CDR1 MGHRA and CDR2 YSYEKL come from the germline V gene. The CDR3 DNA reads TGCGCCAGCAGCCTAGACAGAGATGGCAATCAGCCCCAGCATTTT. Protein: CASSLDRDGNQPQHF.

This chain links TRBV7-2 with TRBJ2-3; TRBD2 matches 10 bases. CDR1 SGHTA and CDR2 FQGNSA come from the germline V gene. J lost 5 bases, V lost 1 base, and 6 bases had no gene match. This CDR3 spans 16 amino acids. CDR3 DNA: TGTGCCAGCAGCTTAGGAGCGGGGGGGCCGATAGATACGCAGTATTTT. It specifies CASSLGAGGPIDTQYF.

V gene TRBV5-6 combines with J gene TRBJ1-4; TRBD1 aligns across 8 bases. The J segment lost 10 bases and the V segment lost 6 bases, leaving 11 bases of the junction unmatched. The CDR3 loop spans 14 amino acids. Germline V gene lookup returns CDR1 SGHDT and CDR2 YYEEEE. The CDR3 spells CASTEGQGGGKLFF. The CDR3 DNA is TGTGCCAGCACCGAAGGACAGGGCGGAGGAAAACTGTTTTTT.

In nucleotides, the CDR3 is TGTGCCAGCAGTCGGCGCAGGGCAGAGAGTGGCTACACCTTC. Amino acids: CASSRRRAESGYTF. J is TRBJ1-2 and V is TRBV28; D might be TRBD1 (5 bases). The CDR3 covers 14 residues. Per the germline V gene, CDR1 is MDHEN and CDR2 is SYDVKM. The V gene lost 5 bases and the J gene lost 7 bases, with 17 bases spanning the gap.

The chain employs TRBV28 and TRBJ2-5; D gene unclear. Germline V gene data show CDR1 as MDHEN and CDR2 as SYDVKM. The V end was cut by 8 bases, the J end by 2 bases, with 9 bases between. The CDR3 is 12 amino acids. In DNA form, the CDR3 reads TGTGCCAGCGGTCAGATTCAAGAGACCCAGTACTTC. Residues: CASGQIQETQYF.

The chain recombines TRBV7-9 with TRBJ1-1; D not resolved. The CDR3 spans 16 residues. V was clipped by 3 bases and J by 1 base, with 15 bases between them. Per the germline V gene, CDR1 is SEHNR and CDR2 is FQNEAQ (reference sequence). The CDR3 bases are TGTGCCAGCAGCTTTAGATCTGGGAGTCCGAACACTGAAGCTTTCTTT. This sequence encodes CASSFRSGSPNTEAFF.

In nucleotides, the CDR3 is TGTGCTAGTGGTTTATCCCAGAACACTGAAGCTTTCTTT. This gives the protein CASGLSQNTEAFF. The chain recombines TRBV12-5 with TRBJ1-1; unclear D gene. The CDR3 sequence is 13 residues long. V was cut by 3 bases and J by 1 base, with 6 bases left in between. Germline CDR1 and CDR2: LGHNT and FRNRAP.

Here the CDR3 DNA reads TGCGCCAGCAGTGAGTCCACCCTGGCGGGGGCGAGCACTGAAGCTTTCTTT. It specifies CASSESTLAGASTEAFF. The rearrangement uses TRBV10-1 and TRBJ1-1; the D gene is possibly TRBD1 (6 bases). The germline V gene has CDR1 WNHNN and CDR2 SYGVQD (reference sequence). The CDR3 is 17 amino acids. Trimming cost V 0 bases and J 4 bases, with 18 bases left between them.

The chain has TRBV9 and TRBJ2-5; D not resolved. Germline CDR1 and CDR2: SGDLS and YYNGEE. The CDR3 is 14 amino acids. Deletions cut 4 bases from V and 1 base from J, with 11 bases between. The CDR3 DNA sequence: TGTGCCAGCAGCCCCCACGTCGCCCAAGAGACCCAGTACTTC. Its translation: CASSPHVAQETQYF. Full variable domain (remainder filled in from reference TRBV9 and TRBJ2-5): DSGVTQTPKHLITATGQRVTLRCSPRSGDLSVYWYQQSLDQGLQFLIQYYNGEERAKGNILERFSAQQFPDLHSELNLSSLELGDSALYFCASSPHVAQETQYFGPGTRLLVL.

V usage is TRBV28 and J usage is TRBJ2-2; 8 positions match TRBD2. The CDR3 is made up of 15 amino acids. Germline assignment: CDR1 MDHEN and CDR2 SYDVKM. The V and J ends lost 6 bases and 4 bases, in that order; junction bases with no gene match: 7. The DNA for the CDR3 is TGTGCCAGCAGCTCCCGGGGGGGGAGCACCGGGGAGCTGTTTTTT. Translated, it gives CASSSRGGSTGELFF.

The chain couples TRBV9 to TRBJ1-1; a possible D gene is TRBD1 (5 bases). The CDR3 has 15 amino acids. V lost 2 bases and J lost 4, with 15 bases in between. Germline CDR1 and CDR2: SGDLS and YYNGEE. CDR3 nucleotides: TGTGCCAGCAGCGTGGGAGGGGAGGGAGCCACTGAAGCTTTCTTT. It specifies CASSVGGEGATEAFF.

The J gene is TRBJ2-7, the V gene TRBV10-2; D unresolved. This CDR3 is built from 13 residues. CDR1 is WSHSY and CDR2 is SAAADI in the germline V gene. The ends were cut back, 1 base at V and 2 bases at J, with 6 bases in the middle. Written as DNA, the CDR3 is TGCGCCAGCAGTGAGTGGGTTACCTACGAGCAGTACTTC. It specifies CASSEWVTYEQYF.

For the CDR3, the DNA is TGTGCCAGCAGCCCCCAAGAGCCCCAGCGGACTGGAAACACCATATATTTT. Translated, it gives CASSPQEPQRTGNTIYF. The chain couples TRBV7-8 to TRBJ1-3, with D unresolved. Germline CDR1 reads SGHVS; CDR2 reads FQNEAQ. There are 17 residues in the CDR3. V dropped 5 bases and J dropped 2 bases, with 19 bases sitting between them.

The genes are TRBV9 and TRBJ1-2; D call uncertain. V was shortened by 0 bases and J by 0 bases, with 9 bases between the two germline ends. The germline V gene encodes CDR1 SGDLS and CDR2 YYNGEE. The CDR3 covers 15 residues. The CDR3 loop reads CASSVAAQTNYGYTF. In DNA form, the CDR3 reads TGTGCCAGCAGCGTAGCCGCCCAGACTAACTATGGCTACACCTTC.

Points on this clone: The identical CDR3 is also encoded by other nucleotide sequences in the sample. The chain links TRBV3-1 (or the pseudogene TRBV3-2) to TRBJ1-1, with D possibly being TRBD1 (6 bases). Germline V gene lookup returns CDR1 LGHDT and CDR2 YNNKEL (reference sequence). Trimming took 3 bases from V and 1 from J, leaving 9 bases between them. This CDR3 has 14 amino acids. CDR3 amino acids: CASSQIQGNTEAFF. In DNA form, the CDR3 reads TGTGCCAGCAGCCAGATACAGGGGAACACTGAAGCTTTCTTT.

The chain employs TRBV19 and TRBJ2-5; the D is unclear. Germline V gene lookup returns CDR1 LNHDA and CDR2 SQIVND (reference sequence). The CDR3 runs 13 residues. The V gene lost 4 bases and the J gene lost 0 bases, with 6 bases spanning the gap. Here the CDR3 reads CASSRSYQETQYF. CDR3 DNA sequence: TGTGCCAGTAGTAGGTCGTACCAAGAGACCCAGTACTTC.

The chain couples TRBV6-1 to TRBJ1-5; perhaps TRBD1 as D (6 bases). Per germline, CDR1 MNHNS and CDR2 SASEGT. CDR3 size: 17 residues. V was trimmed by 3 bases and J by 0 bases, leaving 15 bases between them. In DNA form, the CDR3 reads TGTGCCAGCAGTGATGCGGGGACAACTTATAGCAATCAGCCCCAGCATTTT. Translation: CASSDAGTTYSNQPQHF.

The chain has TRBV3-1 (or the pseudogene TRBV3-2) and TRBJ1-3; no firm D call. The germline V gene encodes CDR1 LGHDT and CDR2 YNNKEL (reference sequence). The length of the CDR3 is 13 residues. The V and J ends lost 1 base and 2 bases respectively, with 3 bases between them. The CDR3 region has the DNA TGTGCCAGCAGCCAAGTGCCTGGAAACACCATATATTTT. Its protein is CASSQVPGNTIYF.

This clone showed up just once. The chain uses TRBV6-5 and TRBJ1-5, with a tentative D call TRBD1 (5 bases). The V gene's germline CDR1 is MNHEY and CDR2 SVGAGI. This CDR3 contains 15 residues. V was trimmed by 4 bases and J by 2 bases, leaving 12 bases between them. CDR3 loop: CASSSRVERNQPQHF. The CDR3 nucleotides read TGTGCCAGCAGTTCCAGGGTAGAACGCAATCAGCCCCAGCATTTT.

The chain links TRBV30 to TRBJ1-4; a weak D match, TRBD1 (6 bases). The V end lost 2 bases, the J end lost 7 bases, and 17 bases lay between the germline ends. Germline V CDR1 and CDR2: GTSNPN, SVGIG (reference sequence). CDR3 length equals 15 residues. Written as DNA, the CDR3 is TGTGCCTGGAGTCTACAGGGAAAGCCCGGTGAAAAACTGTTTTTT. Its protein is CAWSLQGKPGEKLFF.

The chain links TRBV21-1 to TRBJ1-5; the D call of TRBD1 is as the table states it, not checked on the DNA. TRBV21-1 is a pseudogene locus. The CDR3 runs 19 residues. The CDR3 sequence is CASSKEGTGKGSGNQPQHF. CDR3 in DNA: TGTGCCAGCAGCAAAGAGGGGACAGGGAAAGGGAGCGGCAATCAGCCCCAGCATTTT.

Only one count was recorded for this clone. The gene calls are TRBV6-4 and TRBJ2-3; weak D call: TRBD2 (6 bases). Germline CDR1 is MRHNA and CDR2 is SNTAGT. The CDR3 covers 13 residues. V lost 9 bases to trimming and J lost 4 bases, with 14 bases between them. Here the CDR3 DNA reads TGTGCCAGTGCAGTGGGGGGAGCAGATACGCAGTATTTT. Its protein product is CASAVGGADTQYF.

The chain recombines TRBV24-1 with TRBJ1-5; 11 bases align to TRBD1. The CDR3 loop spans 15 amino acids. Germline lookup yields CDR1 KGHDR and CDR2 SFDVKD. The V and J ends lost 6 bases and 4 bases, in that order; junction bases with no gene match: 4. CDR3 residues: CATSSGQGVNQPQHF. DNA of the CDR3: TGTGCCACCAGTTCGGGACAGGGGGTGAATCAGCCCCAGCATTTT.

The CDR3 sequence: CASSPPGTGAKKLFF. DNA of the CDR3: TGTGCCAGCTCACCACCTGGGACAGGGGCAAAAAAACTGTTTTTT. This chain links TRBV18 with TRBJ1-4; TRBD1 agrees at 10 bases. The CDR3 length is 15 residues. CDR1 is KGHSH and CDR2 is LQKENI in the germline V gene. The trim removed 0 bases at V and 9 bases at J, leaving 4 bases unmatched.